A selection of T cell receptor beta chains follows, all from one sample in a study of T cell repertoires in cytomegalovirus infection. Using its own MiXCR run on the reads, TCRdb lists one record per CDR3 protein. The repertoire holds 250,000 to 300,000 distinct CDR3 sequences, with roughly 15% as singletons. Specimen: PBMCs. Source of these receptors: a human donor in good health (CMV status not recorded). Some clones in this sample may be carry-over from other donors' samples. CDR3s include the opening cysteine and the closing phenylalanine or tryptophan. Fields, in order: CDR3 DNA, CDR3 protein, J gene, CDR3 length, V gene, D gene, clone size. A D gene is named only where the DNA matches it firmly. Expanded clones get a size class; other rows say once, few or many, or leave the size out.

TGTGCCAGCAGCCCCAGGACTAGCGGCAACTACTACGAGCAGTACTTC | CASSPRTSGNYYEQYF | TRBJ2-7 | 16 | TRBV7-2 | TRBD2 | many
TGTGCCAGCAGCCAAGTTGGAGTCGACACCGGGGAGCTGTTTTTT | CASSQVGVDTGELFF | TRBJ2-2 | 15 | TRBV3-1 | - | few
TGTGCCAGCAGCTTATGGGACACCCTCAAAAACATTCAGTACTTC | CASSLWDTLKNIQYF | TRBJ2-4 | 15 | TRBV7-2 | - | many
TGTGCCATCAGTGACCTTCAGACCGGGGAGCTGTTTTTT | CAISDLQTGELFF | TRBJ2-2 | 13 | TRBV10-3 | - | -
TGTGCCAGCAGTGAAAGCGGGTTAGCGGGGGCGGGAGAGCAGTTCTTC | CASSESGLAGAGEQFF | TRBJ2-1 | 16 | TRBV25-1 | TRBD2 | few
TGTGCCAGCAGACCCCCGGGGGTCGGCACTGAAGCTTTCTTT | CASRPPGVGTEAFF | TRBJ1-1 | 14 | TRBV6-1 | - | -
TGTGCCAGCAGCTTAGGAGGGTCTGGGGAGGATACGCAGTATTTT | CASSLGGSGEDTQYF | TRBJ2-3 | 15 | TRBV7-2 | - | many
TGTGCCAGCTCCCAGTCCTCCAGGGAAGCTTTCTTT | CASSQSSREAFF | TRBJ1-1 | 12 | TRBV28 | - | -
TGTGCCAGCAGTAAAGACAAGAACACAGATGCGCAGTATTTT | CASSKDKNTDAQYF | TRBJ2-3 | 14 | TRBV28 | - | once
TGCAGCCCCAGGACAGCATTCTTCTACGAGCAGTACTTC | CSPRTAFFYEQYF | TRBJ2-7 | 13 | TRBV29-1 | - | many
TGTGCCAGCAGCTTAGGGGACAGTGGGGCTTTCTTT | CASSLGDSGAFF | TRBJ1-1 | 12 | TRBV11-2 | TRBD1 | few
TGTGCCACCAGCAGAGATATAAATCAGGGGTATCGGCACACCGGGGAGCTGTTTTTT | CATSRDINQGYRHTGELFF | TRBJ2-2 | 19 | TRBV15 | - | many
TGCAGCGGGGCGCGGAGCTCCTACGAGCAGTACTTC | CSGARSSYEQYF | TRBJ2-7 | 12 | TRBV29-1 | - | few
TGCAGTGCAGGGAGGAGGGATAGCAATCAGCCCCAGCATTTT | CSAGRRDSNQPQHF | TRBJ1-5 | 14 | TRBV20-1 | - | -
TGCAGTGCAACACCCCTAGCGGGAGCCGTGCGCGAGCAGTACTTC | CSATPLAGAVREQYF | TRBJ2-7 | 15 | TRBV20-1 | TRBD2 | -
TGTGCCAGCAGCCTAACGGGACAGGGGAATGAAAAACTGTTTTTT | CASSLTGQGNEKLFF | TRBJ1-4 | 15 | TRBV7-3 | TRBD1 | few
TGCGCCAGCAGCCCACGACTCGGTAACTATGGCTACACCTTC | CASSPRLGNYGYTF | TRBJ1-2 | 14 | TRBV4-1 | - | -
TGTGCCAGCAGTTTTGGGACAGGAGGGTACCAAGAGACCCAGTACTTC | CASSFGTGGYQETQYF | TRBJ2-5 | 16 | TRBV12-3/TRBV12-4 | TRBD1 | few
TGTGCCAGCAGTTACTCGCGGACAGGGGCTTACTACGAGCAGTACTTC | CASSYSRTGAYYEQYF | TRBJ2-7 | 16 | TRBV6-2/TRBV6-3 | TRBD1 | -
TGTGCCAGCAGCAAGACGACAGGGAGCACAGATACGCAGTATTTT | CASSKTTGSTDTQYF | TRBJ2-3 | 15 | TRBV7-3 | TRBD1 | many
TGTGCCAGCAGTTTCCTAGCGGGAGCTTACAATGAGCAGTTCTTC | CASSFLAGAYNEQFF | TRBJ2-1 | 15 | TRBV27 | TRBD2 | many
TGTGCCAGCAGTTACTCTTTACCGGGACAGGGGAAAGGGGGCTACACCTTC | CASSYSLPGQGKGGYTF | TRBJ1-2 | 17 | TRBV6-6 | TRBD1 | -
TGCAGTGCTACCCGGGGTACAGGGGCCAACGTCCTGACTTTC | CSATRGTGANVLTF | TRBJ2-6 | 14 | TRBV20-1 | - | -
TGTGCCAGCAGCCAACTAGGGGGACCTACCCCCGAGCAGTACTTC | CASSQLGGPTPEQYF | TRBJ2-7 | 15 | TRBV14 | - | few
TGTGCCAGCAGCTTTGTCCTAGGCGAGCAGTACTTC | CASSFVLGEQYF | TRBJ2-7 | 12 | TRBV7-6 | - | once
TGTGCCAGCAGCTTGGATGGGCGGGATACGCAGTATTTT | CASSLDGRDTQYF | TRBJ2-3 | 13 | TRBV7-2 | - | -
TGTGCCAGCAGAAGACTAGCGGGGGCCTCCTACAATGAGCAGTTCTTC | CASRRLAGASYNEQFF | TRBJ2-1 | 16 | TRBV14 | TRBD2 | few
TGTGCCAGCAGCGCTTGGGGCCCCGTGAACATTCAGTACTTC | CASSAWGPVNIQYF | TRBJ2-4 | 14 | TRBV7-2 | - | many
TGTGCCAGCAGCCCGACCACGGGGCTTATGCAGTTCTTC | CASSPTTGLMQFF | TRBJ2-1 | 13 | TRBV12-3/TRBV12-4 | - | -
TGTGCCAGCAGCCCCCGGACAGGGAATAATTCACCCCTCCACTTT | CASSPRTGNNSPLHF | TRBJ1-6 | 15 | TRBV7-2 | TRBD1 | many
TGTGCCATCCACAGGGGGGGATCGGGTGAGCAGTTCTTC | CAIHRGGSGEQFF | TRBJ2-1 | 13 | TRBV10-3 | - | few
TGTGCCAGCAGTTGGGGCAGGGTGGATGGCTACACCTTC | CASSWGRVDGYTF | TRBJ1-2 | 13 | TRBV12-3/TRBV12-4 | - | many
TGTGCCATCAGTGAGTCGAACGCGTTGCCCTCAGATGAGCAGTTCTTC | CAISESNALPSDEQFF | TRBJ2-1 | 16 | TRBV10-3 | - | many
TGCAGTGCTAGAACTCTGGCGGGGAGCTCCTACAATGAGCAGTTCTTC | CSARTLAGSSYNEQFF | TRBJ2-1 | 16 | TRBV20-1 | - | few
TGTGCCAGCAGCTCCCTAGCGGGGGGGCCTTACAATGAGCAGTTCTTC | CASSSLAGGPYNEQFF | TRBJ2-1 | 16 | TRBV7-3 | TRBD2 | many
TGTGCCAGCAGCTTAGTCGCTTCGGCTGAAGCTTTCTTT | CASSLVASAEAFF | TRBJ1-1 | 13 | TRBV7-2 | - | many
TGTGCCAGCAGTGAAAGGTCTTTGGAGACCCAGTACTTC | CASSERSLETQYF | TRBJ2-5 | 13 | TRBV25-1 | - | few
TGTGCCAGCAGCACTTCTAGCGGCCCAGGGGATACGCAGTATTTT | CASSTSSGPGDTQYF | TRBJ2-3 | 15 | TRBV9 | TRBD2 | many
TGCGCCAGCAGCTTGCATCTAGGTGAGAGCACTGAAGCTTTCTTT | CASSLHLGESTEAFF | TRBJ1-1 | 15 | TRBV5-1 | - | -